Listed below are T cell receptor beta chains from one sample, sequenced in a study of identifying expanded T cells in peripheral blood. Here immunoSEQ multiplex PCR was the method, and the copy in TCRdb shows in-frame clones only, minus some. The sample has under 150,000 clones, 70% to 90% seen once. Material for sequencing was blood. These receptors came from a person between 18 and 75 years old in good health. CDR3s include the opening cysteine and the closing phenylalanine or tryptophan. D genes are given only for firm matches. A clone size is listed for some rows: how often the clone was seen (once, few, many), or a class if it is expanded.

TRBD1 | - | TRBJ1-4 | TRBV30 | CAWRPTGAIEKLFF | TGTGCCTGGAGGCCGACAGGGGCGATTGAAAAACTGTTTTTT
- | - | TRBJ1-2 | TRBV28 | CASSPGVYGYTF | TGTGCCAGCAGTCCAGGGGTCTATGGCTACACCTTC
- | - | TRBJ1-1 | TRBV6-6 | CASTEGGPTEAFF | TGTGCCAGCACCGAAGGGGGGCCCACTGAAGCTTTCTTT
- | - | TRBJ2-2 | TRBV6-1 | CASSEVTSSTGELFF | TGTGCCAGCAGTGAAGTTACTAGCAGCACCGGGGAGCTGTTTTTT
- | - | TRBJ2-1 | TRBV5-1 | CASSWGLLSYNEQFF | TGCGCCAGCAGCTGGGGACTTCTGTCCTACAATGAGCAGTTCTTC
- | - | TRBJ1-4 | TRBV28 | CASSSYDPRTNEKLFF | TGTGCCAGCAGTTCCTATGACCCACGAACTAATGAAAAACTGTTTTTT
- | - | TRBJ1-2 | TRBV7-8 | CASSLPGRDYGYTF | TGTGCCAGCAGCCTACCGGGTAGAGACTATGGCTACACCTTC
- | once | TRBJ2-3 | TRBV5-1 | CASSSLRRSGTDTQYF | TGCGCCAGCAGCTCCCTGAGGCGTTCTGGCACAGATACGCAGTATTTT
- | - | TRBJ2-5 | TRBV2 | CATGPRAGETQYF | TGTGCCACGGGCCCTAGGGCGGGCGAGACCCAGTACTTC
TRBD2 | - | TRBJ2-7 | TRBV6-5 | CASSLVASGRYEQYF | TGTGCCAGCAGTTTGGTCGCTAGCGGGAGATACGAGCAGTACTTC
TRBD1 | - | TRBJ1-2 | TRBV5-1 | CASSTGQANYGYTF | TGCGCCAGCAGCACGGGACAGGCTAACTATGGCTACACCTTC
TRBD2 | - | TRBJ2-3 | TRBV5-6 | CASSPKKAGGPRTDTQYF | TGTGCCAGCAGCCCAAAAAAAGCGGGAGGGCCTAGGACAGATACGCAGTATTTT
- | - | TRBJ1-2 | TRBV9 | CASSVEGDWYGYTF | TGTGCCAGCAGCGTAGAGGGAGACTGGTATGGCTACACCTTC
- | - | TRBJ2-7 | TRBV5-6 | CASSPDGTHYEQYF | TGTGCCAGCAGCCCGGACGGGACCCACTACGAGCAGTACTTC
- | - | TRBJ1-1 | TRBV5-1 | CASSLGSNTEAFF | TGCGCCAGCAGCTTGGGGTCTAACACTGAAGCTTTCTTT
TRBD1 | - | TRBJ1-1 | TRBV30 | CAWMGQGATEAFF | TGTGCCTGGATGGGACAGGGGGCAACTGAAGCTTTCTTT
TRBD2 | - | TRBJ2-3 | TRBV5-4 | CASSTPGTSGRWGTDTQYF | TGTGCCAGCAGCACACCAGGGACTAGCGGGAGGTGGGGCACAGATACGCAGTATTTT
TRBD1 | once | TRBJ2-5 | TRBV13 | CASSKDRVETQYF | TGTGCCAGCAGCAAGGACAGGGTGGAGACCCAGTACTTC
- | - | TRBJ2-5 | TRBV11-2 | CASSYNSFQETQYF | TGTGCCAGCAGCTATAACAGCTTCCAAGAGACCCAGTACTTC
- | few | TRBJ2-3 | TRBV2 | CASSGQATDTQYF | TGTGCCAGCAGTGGACAGGCCACAGATACGCAGTATTTT
TRBD1 | few | TRBJ1-5 | TRBV2 | CASRADRENQPQHF | TGTGCCAGCAGAGCGGACAGGGAAAATCAGCCCCAGCATTTT
- | - | TRBJ2-7 | TRBV7-8 | CASSFAREQYF | TGTGCCAGCAGCTTTGCCCGGGAGCAGTACTTC
TRBD1 | - | TRBJ2-7 | TRBV4-1 | CASSQEHLLGTGWNEQYF | TGCGCCAGCAGCCAAGAACATTTGCTGGGGACAGGGTGGAACGAGCAGTACTTC
- | few | TRBJ2-3 | TRBV10-3 | CAISERGTTDTQYF | TGTGCCATCAGTGAACGGGGAACCACAGATACGCAGTATTTT
- | - | TRBJ2-7 | TRBV5-6 | CASSSTKGFAISYEQYF | TGTGCCAGCAGCTCGACGAAGGGATTTGCTATCTCCTACGAGCAGTACTTC
TRBD1 | - | TRBJ1-3 | TRBV18 | CASSPRDRQRVLSGNTIYF | TGTGCCAGCTCACCACGGGACAGGCAAAGGGTTCTATCTGGAAACACCATATATTTT
- | once | TRBJ1-1 | TRBV5-1 | CASSSQGSEAFF | TGCGCCAGCAGCTCACAGGGTTCGGAAGCTTTCTTT
- | - | TRBJ2-5 | TRBV9 | CASSVAGQRETQYF | TGTGCCAGCAGCGTAGCAGGTCAGCGGGAGACCCAGTACTTC
- | once | TRBJ2-5 | TRBV5-8 | CASSFMGDQETQYF | TGTGCCAGCAGCTTCATGGGGGACCAAGAGACCCAGTACTTC
- | - | TRBJ1-2 | TRBV7-9 | CASSPAGAEGGGYTF | TGTGCCAGCAGCCCGGCAGGCGCCGAAGGGGGGGGCTACACCTTC
TRBD2 | - | TRBJ2-1 | TRBV11-2 | CASSSSGRSNEQFF | TGTGCCAGCAGCTCTAGCGGGAGAAGTAATGAGCAGTTCTTC
- | - | TRBJ2-3 | TRBV5-1 | CASSLRSDSTDTQYF | TGCGCCAGCAGCTTGAGGTCGGACAGCACAGATACGCAGTATTTT
- | - | TRBJ1-1 | TRBV2 | CASSVMEGAFF | TGTGCCAGCAGTGTGATGGAGGGGGCTTTCTTT
- | - | TRBJ2-1 | TRBV7-3 | CASSLSGVREQFF | TGTGCCAGCAGTCTGTCAGGGGTGAGGGAGCAGTTCTTC
- | - | TRBJ2-2 | TRBV27 | CASSVGGAPGELFF | TGTGCCAGCTCAGTCGGGGGAGCCCCCGGGGAGCTGTTTTTT
- | - | TRBJ1-1 | TRBV10-3 | CAISESGQMNTEAFF | TGTGCCATCAGTGAGTCAGGGCAGATGAACACTGAAGCTTTCTTT
TRBD1 | - | TRBJ2-5 | TRBV5-6 | CASSSTRQGETQYF | TGTGCCAGCAGCTCAACCAGACAGGGAGAGACCCAGTACTTC